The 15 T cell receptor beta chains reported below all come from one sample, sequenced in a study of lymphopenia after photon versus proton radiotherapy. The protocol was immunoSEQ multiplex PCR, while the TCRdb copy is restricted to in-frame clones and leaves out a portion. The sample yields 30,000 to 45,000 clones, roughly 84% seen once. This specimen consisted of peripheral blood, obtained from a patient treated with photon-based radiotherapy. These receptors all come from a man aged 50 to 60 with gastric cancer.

CDR3 in amino acids: CASSPDRVHTEAFF. The CDR3 DNA is TGTGCCAGCAGTCCCGACAGGGTTCACACTGAAGCTTTCTTT. J is TRBJ1-1 and V is TRBV7-2, with TRBD1 identical over 7 bases. The V segment lost 6 bases and the J segment 3 bases; nucleotides outside the gene matches: 7. Germline V gene sequence: CDR1 SGHTA, CDR2 FQGNSA. The CDR3 contains 14 residues.

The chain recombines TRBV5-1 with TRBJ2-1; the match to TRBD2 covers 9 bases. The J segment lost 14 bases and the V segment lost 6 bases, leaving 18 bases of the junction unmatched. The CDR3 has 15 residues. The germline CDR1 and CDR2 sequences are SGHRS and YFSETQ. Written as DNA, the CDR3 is TGCGCCAGCAAGACGGAGGGACTAGCAAGGGACAATGAGTTCTTC. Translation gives CASKTEGLARDNEFF. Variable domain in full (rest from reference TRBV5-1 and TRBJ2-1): KAGVTQTPRYLIKTRGQQVTLSCSPISGHRSVSWYQQTPGQGLQFLFEYFSETQRNKGNFPGRFSGRQFSNSRSEMNVSTLELGDSALYLCASKTEGLARDNEFFGPGTRLTVL.

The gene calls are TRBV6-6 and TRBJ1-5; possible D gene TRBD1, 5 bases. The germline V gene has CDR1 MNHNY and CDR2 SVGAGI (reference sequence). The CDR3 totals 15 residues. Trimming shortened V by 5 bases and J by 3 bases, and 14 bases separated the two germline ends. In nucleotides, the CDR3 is TGTGCCAGCAGTCCGACAGTAACTCCCAATCAGCCCCAGCATTTT. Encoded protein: CASSPTVTPNQPQHF.

The CDR3 DNA is TGCGCCAGCAGCTTGTTTAGCTGGACAGATACGCAGTATTTT. The encoded protein is CASSLFSWTDTQYF. The chain combines TRBV5-1 with TRBJ2-3; D is undetermined. CDR1 is SGHRS, CDR2 YFSETQ, per germline. V lost 1 base and J 3 bases, leaving 9 bases between the germline ends. The length of the CDR3 is 14 residues.

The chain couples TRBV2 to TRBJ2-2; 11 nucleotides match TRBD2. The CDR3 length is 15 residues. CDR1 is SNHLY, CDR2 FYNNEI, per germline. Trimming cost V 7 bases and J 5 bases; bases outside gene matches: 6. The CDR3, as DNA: TGTGCCAGCACCCTAGCGGGAGGAGGGACCGGGGAGCTGTTTTTT. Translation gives CASTLAGGGTGELFF.

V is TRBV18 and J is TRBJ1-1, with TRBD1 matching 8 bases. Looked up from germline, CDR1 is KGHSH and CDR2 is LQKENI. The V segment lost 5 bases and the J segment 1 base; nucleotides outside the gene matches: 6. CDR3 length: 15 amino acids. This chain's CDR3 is CASSTQTGANTEAFF. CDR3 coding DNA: TGTGCCAGCTCAACTCAGACAGGGGCGAACACTGAAGCTTTCTTT.

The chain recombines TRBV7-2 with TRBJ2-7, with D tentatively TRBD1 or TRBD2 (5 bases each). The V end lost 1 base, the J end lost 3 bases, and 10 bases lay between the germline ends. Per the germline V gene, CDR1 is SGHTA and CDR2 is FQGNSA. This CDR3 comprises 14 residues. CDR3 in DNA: TGTGCCAGCAGCTTAGACGGGACGGACTACGAGCAGTACTTC. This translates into CASSLDGTDYEQYF. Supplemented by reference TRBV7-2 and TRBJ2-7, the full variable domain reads GAGVSQSPSNKVTEKGKDVELRCDPISGHTALYWYRQSLGQGLEFLIYFQGNSAPDKSGLPSDRFSAERTGGSVSTLTIQRTQQEDSAVYLCASSLDGTDYEQYFGPGTRLTVT.

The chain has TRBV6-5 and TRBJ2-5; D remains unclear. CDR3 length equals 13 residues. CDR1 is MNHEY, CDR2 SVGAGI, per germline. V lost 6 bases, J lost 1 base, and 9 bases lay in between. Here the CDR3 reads CASSPRTQETQYF. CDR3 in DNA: TGTGCCAGCAGCCCACGGACCCAAGAGACCCAGTACTTC.

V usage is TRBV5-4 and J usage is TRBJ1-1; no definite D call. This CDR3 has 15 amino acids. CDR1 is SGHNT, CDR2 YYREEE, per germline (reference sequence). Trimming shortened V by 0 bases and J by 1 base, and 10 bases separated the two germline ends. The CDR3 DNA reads TGTGCCAGCAGCTTGGCTGGTGCAAGGAACACTGAAGCTTTCTTT. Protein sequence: CASSLAGARNTEAFF.

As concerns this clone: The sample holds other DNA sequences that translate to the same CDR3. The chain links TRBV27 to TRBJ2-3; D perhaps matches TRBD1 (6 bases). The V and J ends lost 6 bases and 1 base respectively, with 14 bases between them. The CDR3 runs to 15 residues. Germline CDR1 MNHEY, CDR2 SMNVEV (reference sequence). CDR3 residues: CASSWVQGGTDTQYF. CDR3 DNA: TGTGCCAGCAGCTGGGTACAGGGAGGCACAGATACGCAGTATTTT.

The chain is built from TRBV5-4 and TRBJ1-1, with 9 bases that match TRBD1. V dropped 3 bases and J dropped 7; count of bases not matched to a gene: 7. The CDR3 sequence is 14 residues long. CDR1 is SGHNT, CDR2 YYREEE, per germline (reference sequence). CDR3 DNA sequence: TGTGCCAGCAGCTCCTCCGGGACAGGGCGTGAAGCTTTCTTT. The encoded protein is CASSSSGTGREAFF.

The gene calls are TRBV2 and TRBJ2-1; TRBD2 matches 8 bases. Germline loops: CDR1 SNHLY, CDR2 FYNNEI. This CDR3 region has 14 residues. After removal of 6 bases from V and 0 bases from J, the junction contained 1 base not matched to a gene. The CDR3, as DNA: TGTGCCAGCAGAAGCGGGGGCTCCTACAATGAGCAGTTCTTC. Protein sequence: CASRSGGSYNEQFF.

CDR3 sequence (DNA): TGTGCCAGCAGTTCCACACGACAGGGAGGAAGCACCGGGGAGCTGTTTTTT. This gives the protein CASSSTRQGGSTGELFF. The chain recombines TRBV28 with TRBJ2-2; possibly TRBD1 for D (7 bases). The CDR3 spans 17 residues. V was clipped by 4 bases and J by 4 bases, with 19 bases between them. The germline gives CDR1 MDHEN, CDR2 SYDVKM.

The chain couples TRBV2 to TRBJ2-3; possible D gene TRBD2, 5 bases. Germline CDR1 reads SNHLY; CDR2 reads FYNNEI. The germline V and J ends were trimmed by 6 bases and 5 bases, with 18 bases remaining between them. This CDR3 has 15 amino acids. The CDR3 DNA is TGTGCCAGCAGGACGGGATTTAATCGTGGAGATACGCAGTATTTT. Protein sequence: CASRTGFNRGDTQYF. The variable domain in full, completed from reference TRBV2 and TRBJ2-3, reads EPEVTQTPSHQVTQMGQEVILRCVPISNHLYFYWYRQILGQKVEFLVSFYNNEISEKSEIFDDQFSVERPDGSNFTLKIRSTKLEDSAMYFCASRTGFNRGDTQYFGPGTRLTVL.

The CDR3 loop is CASTQPDIAVEAFF. The CDR3 DNA reads as TGTGCCAGTACCCAACCCGATATCGCGGTTGAAGCTTTCTTT. This chain links TRBV19 with TRBJ1-1; D uncertain. The V end lost 7 bases, the J end lost 7 bases, and 19 bases lay between the germline ends. This CDR3 comprises 14 residues. Germline V gene lookup returns CDR1 LNHDA and CDR2 SQIVND (reference sequence).